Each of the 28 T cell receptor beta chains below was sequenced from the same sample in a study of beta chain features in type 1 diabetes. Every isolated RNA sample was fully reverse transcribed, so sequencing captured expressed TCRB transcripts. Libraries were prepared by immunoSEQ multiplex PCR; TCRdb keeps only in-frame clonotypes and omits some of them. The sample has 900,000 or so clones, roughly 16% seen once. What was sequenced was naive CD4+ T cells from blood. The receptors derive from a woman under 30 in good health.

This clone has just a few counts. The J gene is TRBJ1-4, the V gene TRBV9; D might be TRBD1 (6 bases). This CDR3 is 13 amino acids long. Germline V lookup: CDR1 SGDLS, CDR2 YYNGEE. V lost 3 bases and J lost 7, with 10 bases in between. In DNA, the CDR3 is TGTGCCAGCAGCGATGACAGGTTTGAAAAACTGTTTTTT. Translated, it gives CASSDDRFEKLFF.

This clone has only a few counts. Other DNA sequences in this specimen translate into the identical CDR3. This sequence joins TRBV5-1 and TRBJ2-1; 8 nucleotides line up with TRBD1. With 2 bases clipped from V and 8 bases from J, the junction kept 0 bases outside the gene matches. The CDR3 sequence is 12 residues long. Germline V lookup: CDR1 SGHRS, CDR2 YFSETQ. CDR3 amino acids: CASSLQGDEQFF. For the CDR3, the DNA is TGCGCCAGCAGCTTACAGGGGGATGAGCAGTTCTTC.

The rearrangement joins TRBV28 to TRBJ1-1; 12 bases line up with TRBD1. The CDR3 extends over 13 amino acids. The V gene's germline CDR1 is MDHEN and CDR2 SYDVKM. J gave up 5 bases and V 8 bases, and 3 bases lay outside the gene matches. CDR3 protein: CASGTGGGTEAFF. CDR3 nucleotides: TGTGCCAGCGGGACAGGGGGCGGTACTGAAGCTTTCTTT.

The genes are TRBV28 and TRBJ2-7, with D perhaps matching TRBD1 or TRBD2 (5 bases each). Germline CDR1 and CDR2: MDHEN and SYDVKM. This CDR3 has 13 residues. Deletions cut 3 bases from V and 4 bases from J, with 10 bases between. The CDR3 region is CASSLDGGYEQYF. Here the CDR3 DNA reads TGTGCCAGCAGTTTGGATGGGGGTTACGAGCAGTACTTC.

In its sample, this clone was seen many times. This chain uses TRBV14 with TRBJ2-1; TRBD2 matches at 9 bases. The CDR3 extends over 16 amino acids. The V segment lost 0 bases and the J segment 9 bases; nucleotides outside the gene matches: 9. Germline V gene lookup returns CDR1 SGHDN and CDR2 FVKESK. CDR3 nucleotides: TGTGCCAGCAGCCAAGATCTTGTAGCGGGAGCCGTTGAGCAGTTCTTC. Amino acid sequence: CASSQDLVAGAVEQFF.

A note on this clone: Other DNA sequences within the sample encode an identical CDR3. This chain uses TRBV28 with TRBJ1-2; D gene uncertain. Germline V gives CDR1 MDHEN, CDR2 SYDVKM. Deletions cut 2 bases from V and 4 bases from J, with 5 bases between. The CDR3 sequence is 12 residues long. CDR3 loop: CASSLSSYGYTF. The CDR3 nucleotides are TGTGCCAGCAGTTTAAGTTCCTATGGCTACACCTTC.

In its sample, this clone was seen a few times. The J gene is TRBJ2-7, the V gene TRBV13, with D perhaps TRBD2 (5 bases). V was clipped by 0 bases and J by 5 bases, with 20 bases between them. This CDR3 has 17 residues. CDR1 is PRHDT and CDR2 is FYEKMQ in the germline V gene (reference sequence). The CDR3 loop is CASSLGRRGLLNHEQYF. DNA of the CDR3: TGTGCCAGCAGCTTAGGCCGTAGAGGACTGCTCAACCACGAGCAGTACTTC. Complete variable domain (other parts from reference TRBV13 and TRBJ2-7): AAGVIQSPRHLIKEKRETATLKCYPIPRHDTVYWYQQGPGQDPQFLISFYEKMQSDKGSIPDRFSAQQFSDYHSELNMSSLELGDSALYFCASSLGRRGLLNHEQYFGPGTRLTVT.

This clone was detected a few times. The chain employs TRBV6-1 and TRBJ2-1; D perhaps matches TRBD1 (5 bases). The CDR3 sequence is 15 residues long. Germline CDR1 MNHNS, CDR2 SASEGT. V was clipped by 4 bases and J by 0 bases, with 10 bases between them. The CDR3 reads CASSGQSSSYNEQFF. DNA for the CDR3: TGTGCCAGCAGTGGACAGTCCAGCTCCTACAATGAGCAGTTCTTC.

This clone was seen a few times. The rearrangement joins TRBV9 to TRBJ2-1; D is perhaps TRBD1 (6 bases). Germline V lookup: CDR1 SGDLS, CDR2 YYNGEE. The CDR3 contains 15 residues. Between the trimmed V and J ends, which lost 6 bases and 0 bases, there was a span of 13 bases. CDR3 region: CASNTGPSSYNEQFF. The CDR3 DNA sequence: TGTGCCAGCAACACAGGGCCGAGCTCCTACAATGAGCAGTTCTTC.

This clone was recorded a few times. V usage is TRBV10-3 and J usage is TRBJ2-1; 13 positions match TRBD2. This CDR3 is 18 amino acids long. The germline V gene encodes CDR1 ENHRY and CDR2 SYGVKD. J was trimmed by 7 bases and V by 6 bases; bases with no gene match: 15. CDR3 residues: CAISWTRTSGSVGNEQFF. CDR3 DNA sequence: TGTGCCATCAGCTGGACGAGGACTAGCGGGAGTGTAGGGAATGAGCAGTTCTTC.

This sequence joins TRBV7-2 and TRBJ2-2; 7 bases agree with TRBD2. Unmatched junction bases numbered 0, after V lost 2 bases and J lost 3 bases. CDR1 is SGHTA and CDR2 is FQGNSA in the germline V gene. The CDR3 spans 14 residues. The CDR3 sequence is CASSLSGDTGELFF. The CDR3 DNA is TGTGCCAGCAGCTTAAGCGGGGACACCGGGGAGCTGTTTTTT.

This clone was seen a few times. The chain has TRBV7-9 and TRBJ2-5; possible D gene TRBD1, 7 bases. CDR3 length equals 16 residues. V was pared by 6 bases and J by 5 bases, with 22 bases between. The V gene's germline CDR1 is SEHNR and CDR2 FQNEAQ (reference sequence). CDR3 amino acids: CASSPDGQGGLETQYF. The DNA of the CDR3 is TGTGCCAGCAGTCCCGACGGGCAGGGGGGTTTGGAGACCCAGTACTTC. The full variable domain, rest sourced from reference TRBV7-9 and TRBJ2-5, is DTGVSQNPRHKITKRGQNVTFRCDPISEHNRLYWYRQTLGQGPEFLTYFQNEAQLEKSRLLSDRFSAERPKGSFSTLEIQRTEQGDSAMYLCASSPDGQGGLETQYFGPGTRLLVL.

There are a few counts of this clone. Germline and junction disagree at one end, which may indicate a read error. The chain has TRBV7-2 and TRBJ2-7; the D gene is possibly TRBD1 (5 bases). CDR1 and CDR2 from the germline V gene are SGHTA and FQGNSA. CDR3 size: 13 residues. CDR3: CASSSRPPYPQDF. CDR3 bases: TGTGCCAGCAGCTCACGCCCACCATACCCACAGGACTTC.

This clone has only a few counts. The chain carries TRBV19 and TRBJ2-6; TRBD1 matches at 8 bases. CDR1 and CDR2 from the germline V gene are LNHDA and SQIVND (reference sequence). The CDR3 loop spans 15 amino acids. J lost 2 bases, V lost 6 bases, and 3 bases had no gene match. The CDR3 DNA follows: TGTGCCAGTAGCGGACAGGGAGCTGGGGCCAACGTCCTGACTTTC. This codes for CASSGQGAGANVLTF.

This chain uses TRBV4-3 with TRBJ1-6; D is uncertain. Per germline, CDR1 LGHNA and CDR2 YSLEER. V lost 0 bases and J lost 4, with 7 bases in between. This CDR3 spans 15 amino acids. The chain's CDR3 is CASSQDEGYNSPLHF. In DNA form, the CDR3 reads TGCGCCAGCAGCCAAGATGAGGGTTATAATTCACCCCTCCACTTT.

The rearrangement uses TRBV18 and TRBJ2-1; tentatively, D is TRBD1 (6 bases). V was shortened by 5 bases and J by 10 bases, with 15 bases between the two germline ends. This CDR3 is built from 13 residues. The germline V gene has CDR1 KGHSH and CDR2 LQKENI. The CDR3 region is CASSETLGQEQFF. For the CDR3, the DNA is TGTGCCAGCTCAGAAACCCTCGGACAGGAGCAGTTCTTC.

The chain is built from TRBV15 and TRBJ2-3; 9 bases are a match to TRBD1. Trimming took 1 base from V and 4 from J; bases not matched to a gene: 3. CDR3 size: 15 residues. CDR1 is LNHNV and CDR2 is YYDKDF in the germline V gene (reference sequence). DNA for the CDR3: TGTGCCACCAGCAGAGGGGACAGGGCCGCAGATACGCAGTATTTT. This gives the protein CATSRGDRAADTQYF.

The CDR3 protein is CASSLRPGTGLYEQYF. For the CDR3, the DNA is TGTGCCAGCAGTTTACGACCCGGGACGGGGCTTTACGAGCAGTACTTC. The V gene is TRBV27, the J gene TRBJ2-7; D is possibly TRBD1 or TRBD2 (5 bases each). Looked up from germline, CDR1 is MNHEY and CDR2 is SMNVEV (reference sequence). V gave up 2 bases and J gave up 4 bases, with 18 bases separating them. CDR3 size: 16 residues.

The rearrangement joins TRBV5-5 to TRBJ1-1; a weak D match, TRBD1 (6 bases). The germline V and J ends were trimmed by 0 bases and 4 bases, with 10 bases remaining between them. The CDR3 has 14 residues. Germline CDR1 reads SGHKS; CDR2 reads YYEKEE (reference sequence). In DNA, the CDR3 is TGTGCCAGCAGCTTGGGGGTCAGGGGCACTGAAGCTTTCTTT. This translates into CASSLGVRGTEAFF.

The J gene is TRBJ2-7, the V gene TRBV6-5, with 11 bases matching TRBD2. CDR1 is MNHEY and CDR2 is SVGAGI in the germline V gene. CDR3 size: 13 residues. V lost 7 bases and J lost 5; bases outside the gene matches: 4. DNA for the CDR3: TGTGCCAGCAAAACTAGCGGGAGTAACGAGCAGTACTTC. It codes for CASKTSGSNEQYF.

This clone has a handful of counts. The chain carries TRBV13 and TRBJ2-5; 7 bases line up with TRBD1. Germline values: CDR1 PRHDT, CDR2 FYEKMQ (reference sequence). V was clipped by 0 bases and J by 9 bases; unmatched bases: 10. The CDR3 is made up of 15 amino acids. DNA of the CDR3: TGTGCCAGCAGCTTAGGGGGACAGACCCTTGTTGCCCAGTACTTC. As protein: CASSLGGQTLVAQYF. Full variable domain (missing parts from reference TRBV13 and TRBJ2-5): AAGVIQSPRHLIKEKRETATLKCYPIPRHDTVYWYQQGPGQDPQFLISFYEKMQSDKGSIPDRFSAQQFSDYHSELNMSSLELGDSALYFCASSLGGQTLVAQYFGPGTRLLVL.

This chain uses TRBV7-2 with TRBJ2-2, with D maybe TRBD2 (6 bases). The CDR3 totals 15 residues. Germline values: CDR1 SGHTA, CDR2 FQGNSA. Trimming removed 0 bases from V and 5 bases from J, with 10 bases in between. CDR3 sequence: CASSLAGTGTGELFF. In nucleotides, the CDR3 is TGTGCCAGCAGCTTAGCCGGGACTGGGACCGGGGAGCTGTTTTTT. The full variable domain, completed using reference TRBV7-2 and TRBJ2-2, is GAGVSQSPSNKVTEKGKDVELRCDPISGHTALYWYRQSLGQGLEFLIYFQGNSAPDKSGLPSDRFSAERTGGSVSTLTIQRTQQEDSAVYLCASSLAGTGTGELFFGEGSRLTVL.

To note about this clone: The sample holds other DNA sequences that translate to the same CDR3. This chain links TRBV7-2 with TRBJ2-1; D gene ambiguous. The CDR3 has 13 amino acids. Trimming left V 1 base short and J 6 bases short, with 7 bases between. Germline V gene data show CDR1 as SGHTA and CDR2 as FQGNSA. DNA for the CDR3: TGTGCCAGCAGCTTAGGACTCCGCAATGAGCAGTTCTTC. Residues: CASSLGLRNEQFF.

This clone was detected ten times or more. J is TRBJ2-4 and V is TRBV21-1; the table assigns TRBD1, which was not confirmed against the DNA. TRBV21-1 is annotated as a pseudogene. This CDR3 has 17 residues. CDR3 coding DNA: TGTGCCAGCAGCAAAGTCCGGCTTGACGCAGGTCAAAACATTCAGTACTTC. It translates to CASSKVRLDAGQNIQYF.

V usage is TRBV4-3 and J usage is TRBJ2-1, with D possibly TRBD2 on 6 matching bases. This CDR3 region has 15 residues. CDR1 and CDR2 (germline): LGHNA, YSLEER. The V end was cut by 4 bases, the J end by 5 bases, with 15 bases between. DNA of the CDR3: TGCGCCAGCAGCCGTTCATGGGACTGGAACAATGAGCAGTTCTTC. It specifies CASSRSWDWNNEQFF.

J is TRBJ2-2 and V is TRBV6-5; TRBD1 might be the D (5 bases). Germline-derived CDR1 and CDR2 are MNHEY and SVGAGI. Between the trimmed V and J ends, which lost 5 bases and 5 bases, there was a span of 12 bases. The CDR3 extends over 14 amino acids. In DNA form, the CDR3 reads TGTGCCAGCAGTACAGGCCCGTCGACCGGGGAGCTGTTTTTT. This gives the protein CASSTGPSTGELFF.

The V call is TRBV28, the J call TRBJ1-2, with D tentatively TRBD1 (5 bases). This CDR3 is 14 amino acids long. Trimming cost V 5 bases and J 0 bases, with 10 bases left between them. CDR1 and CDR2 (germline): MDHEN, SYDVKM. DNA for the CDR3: TGTGCCAGCAGTCGACCGGGACCTAACTATGGCTACACCTTC. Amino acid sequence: CASSRPGPNYGYTF.

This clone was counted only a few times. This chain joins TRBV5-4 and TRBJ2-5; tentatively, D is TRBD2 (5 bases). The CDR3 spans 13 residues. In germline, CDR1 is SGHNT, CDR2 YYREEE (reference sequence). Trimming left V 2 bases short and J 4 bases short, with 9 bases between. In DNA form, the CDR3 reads TGTGCCAGCAGCTTAGAGGGTGGAGAGACCCAGTACTTC. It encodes CASSLEGGETQYF.